These 23 T cell receptor beta chains were all obtained from the same sample, sequenced in a study of shared clonotypes between healthy human individuals. Profiling relied on immunoSEQ multiplex PCR, and the TCRdb table lists in-frame clones only, not all of them. The sample lists some 1,600,000 clones, 98% occurring once. Source material: naive CD4+ T cells sorted from blood. Subset of the sample: CD45RA+ positively selected. The receptors were sampled from a young man in good health.

This chain links TRBV11-2 with TRBJ1-1, with unresolved D. V gave up 5 bases and J gave up 4 bases, with 11 bases separating them. This CDR3 spans 13 amino acids. Germline lookup yields CDR1 SGHAT and CDR2 FQNNGV. The CDR3 spells CASSLNMFTEAFF. The CDR3 bases are TGTGCCAGCAGCCTTAACATGTTCACTGAAGCTTTCTTT.

V usage is TRBV4-1 and J usage is TRBJ2-3, with a tentative D call TRBD2 (5 bases). This CDR3 comprises 14 residues. Per the germline V gene, CDR1 is MGHRA and CDR2 is YSYEKL. Trimming stripped 1 base from V and 4 bases from J, with 9 bases between. The CDR3 protein is CASSQGVGADTQYF. CDR3 nucleotide sequence: TGCGCCAGCAGCCAAGGGGTCGGGGCAGATACGCAGTATTTT.

V usage is TRBV25-1 and J usage is TRBJ1-5, with D perhaps TRBD1 (5 bases). CDR3 length: 15 amino acids. The V end lost 7 bases, the J end lost 2 bases, and 15 bases lay between the germline ends. Germline CDR1 and CDR2: MGHDK and SYGVNS. The chain's CDR3 is CASNPDSGGNQPQHF. The CDR3 nucleotides are TGTGCCAGCAACCCGGACTCGGGGGGCAATCAGCCCCAGCATTTT.

The rearrangement uses TRBV19 and TRBJ1-2, with unresolved D. The germline CDR1 and CDR2 sequences are LNHDA and SQIVND (reference sequence). The V end lost 1 base, the J end lost 8 bases, and 8 bases lay between the germline ends. The CDR3 covers 12 residues. The CDR3 loop reads CASSIVAGGYTF. CDR3 nucleotides: TGTGCCAGTAGTATAGTAGCAGGCGGCTACACCTTC.

This clone was seen a single time. The chain uses TRBV19 and TRBJ2-3, with 10 positions matching TRBD2. V trimming: 3 bases; J trimming: 4 bases; junction bases outside the gene matches: 4. The germline gives CDR1 LNHDA, CDR2 SQIVND (reference sequence). The CDR3 is made up of 15 amino acids. The CDR3 loop reads CASSIPSGSPDTQYF. The CDR3 DNA reads as TGTGCCAGTAGTATCCCTAGCGGGAGCCCAGATACGCAGTATTTT.

The gene calls are TRBV30 and TRBJ2-1; D is unresolved. Trimming removed 0 bases from V and 4 bases from J, with 7 bases in between. Germline CDR1 GTSNPN, CDR2 SVGIG (reference sequence). This CDR3 is built from 13 residues. CDR3: CAWSVGLYNEQFF. The CDR3 coding sequence is TGTGCCTGGAGTGTGGGCTTATACAATGAGCAGTTCTTC.

The V and J genes are TRBV6-5 and TRBJ1-4, with D perhaps matching TRBD1 (5 bases). Germline V gene data show CDR1 as MNHEY and CDR2 as SVGAGI. The CDR3 is made up of 15 amino acids. Between the trimmed V and J ends, which lost 4 bases and 11 bases, there was a span of 20 bases. The CDR3 coding sequence is TGTGCCAGCAGTTCAGCAGACAGTGATGATGGGAAACTGTTTTTT. Its protein is CASSSADSDDGKLFF.

The chain couples TRBV28 to TRBJ1-4, with 9 nucleotides matching TRBD1. Germline trimming cut 6 bases from V and 4 bases from J; bases unmatched to any gene: 6. Germline V gives CDR1 MDHEN, CDR2 SYDVKM. CDR3 length: 15 amino acids. Here the CDR3 DNA reads TGTGCCAGCAGGTTACCGGGACAGGGTAATGAAAAACTGTTTTTT. Protein product: CASRLPGQGNEKLFF.

The chain carries TRBV19 and TRBJ2-3; D gene ambiguous. Germline CDR1 LNHDA, CDR2 SQIVND (reference sequence). This CDR3 contains 16 residues. V lost 2 bases and J 1 base, leaving 13 bases between the germline ends. CDR3 in amino acids: CASSIMPRRGTDTQYF. CDR3 in DNA: TGTGCCAGTAGTATAATGCCTAGAAGAGGCACAGATACGCAGTATTTT.

The chain has TRBV11-2 and TRBJ2-7; 8 nucleotides match TRBD2. The junction had 3 bases not matched to a gene; V was cut back by 5 bases and J by 0 bases. There are 14 residues in the CDR3. Germline V gene data show CDR1 as SGHAT and CDR2 as FQNNGV. CDR3 coding DNA: TGTGCCAGCAGCCGGACTAGCCACTCCTACGAGCAGTACTTC. This sequence encodes CASSRTSHSYEQYF.

The V gene is TRBV19, the J gene TRBJ2-2; 8 nucleotides align to TRBD1. Germline V gene lookup returns CDR1 LNHDA and CDR2 SQIVND (reference sequence). V shed 5 bases and J 7 bases; nucleotides not matched to a gene: 15. The CDR3 has 17 residues. CDR3 protein: CASSSYPWQGANGELFF. CDR3 coding DNA: TGTGCCAGTAGTTCTTACCCGTGGCAGGGGGCTAACGGGGAGCTGTTTTTT.

V gene TRBV28 combines with J gene TRBJ2-3; a weak D match, TRBD2 (6 bases). The CDR3 loop spans 16 amino acids. Germline V gives CDR1 MDHEN, CDR2 SYDVKM. Trimming pared 6 bases from V and 0 bases from J, leaving 16 bases between. CDR3 bases: TGTGCCAGCAGAGGGTTCGGGCGGGGTAGCACAGATACGCAGTATTTT. Translating it yields CASRGFGRGSTDTQYF. Based on the CDR3 plus reference TRBV28 and TRBJ2-3, the full variable domain is DVKVTQSSRYLVKRTGEKVFLECVQDMDHENMFWYRQDPGLGLRLIYFSYDVKMKEKGDIPEGYSVSREKKERFSLILESASTNQTSMYLCASRGFGRGSTDTQYFGPGTRLTVL.

The chain combines TRBV5-5 with TRBJ2-3; D is possibly TRBD2 (6 bases). This CDR3 contains 15 residues. The germline gives CDR1 SGHKS, CDR2 YYEKEE (reference sequence). Trimming stripped 5 bases from V and 4 bases from J, with 17 bases between. The CDR3 region is CASSQRAGIADTQYF. The CDR3 DNA sequence: TGTGCCAGCAGTCAGCGGGCGGGGATTGCAGATACGCAGTATTTT.

On this clone itself: At the DNA level, this CDR3 is encoded by other sequences in the same sample as well. V and J are TRBV29-1 and TRBJ2-7; no definite D call. Trimming stripped 2 bases from V and 2 bases from J, with 4 bases between. CDR3 length: 11 residues. Germline V CDR1 and CDR2: SQVTM, ANQGSEA. CDR3 sequence reads: CSVEQAYEQYF. The CDR3 DNA reads as TGCAGCGTTGAACAGGCCTACGAGCAGTACTTC.

With regard to this clone: The same CDR3 is also encoded by other DNA sequences in this sample. The chain combines TRBV5-4 with TRBJ2-3, with a tentative D call TRBD1 (5 bases). The V end lost 0 bases, the J end lost 0 bases, and 8 bases lay between the germline ends. The CDR3 is 15 residues long. Germline CDR1 reads SGHNT; CDR2 reads YYREEE (reference sequence). CDR3 amino acids: CASSLGGASTDTQYF. In DNA form, the CDR3 reads TGTGCCAGCAGCTTGGGGGGCGCTAGCACAGATACGCAGTATTTT. The full variable domain, its missing parts supplied by reference TRBV5-4 and TRBJ2-3, is ETGVTQSPTHLIKTRGQQVTLRCSSQSGHNTVSWYQQALGQGPQFIFQYYREEENGRGNFPPRFSGLQFPNYSSELNVNALELDDSALYLCASSLGGASTDTQYFGPGTRLTVL.

The chain couples TRBV9 to TRBJ2-1; TRBD2 aligns across 9 bases. This CDR3 has 18 amino acids. The J segment lost 1 base and the V segment lost 0 bases, leaving 8 bases of the junction unmatched. Germline CDR1 SGDLS, CDR2 YYNGEE. CDR3 sequence reads: CASSVDGAGGHSYNEQFF. Written as DNA, the CDR3 is TGTGCCAGCAGCGTAGATGGGGCGGGAGGGCATTCCTACAATGAGCAGTTCTTC. Drawing the rest from reference TRBV9 and TRBJ2-1, the complete variable domain is DSGVTQTPKHLITATGQRVTLRCSPRSGDLSVYWYQQSLDQGLQFLIQYYNGEERAKGNILERFSAQQFPDLHSELNLSSLELGDSALYFCASSVDGAGGHSYNEQFFGPGTRLTVL.

J is TRBJ1-4 and V is TRBV9; the match to TRBD1 covers 7 bases. Trimming at V came to 3 bases and at J to 4 bases, leaving 15 bases not matched to a gene. The V gene's germline CDR1 is SGDLS and CDR2 YYNGEE. The CDR3 has 18 residues. The CDR3, as DNA: TGTGCCAGCAGCGGAAAAGATGAACAGGGGCTCGGTAATGAAAAACTGTTTTTT. This codes for CASSGKDEQGLGNEKLFF.

The rearrangement uses TRBV2 and TRBJ2-3; 12 nucleotides line up with TRBD2. CDR3 size: 16 residues. Unmatched junction bases numbered 4, after V lost 5 bases and J lost 1 base. Germline CDR1 is SNHLY and CDR2 is FYNNEI. CDR3 sequence reads: CASSPRLAGGTDTQYF. CDR3 coding DNA: TGTGCCAGCAGTCCCCGACTAGCGGGAGGCACAGATACGCAGTATTTT.

The chain is built from TRBV6-6 and TRBJ2-7, with 9 bases fitting TRBD2. The CDR3 has 15 amino acids. In germline, CDR1 is MNHNY, CDR2 SVGAGI (reference sequence). J lost 6 bases, V lost 6 bases, and 12 bases had no gene match. The CDR3 DNA reads TGTGCCAGCAGCCTAGCGGGGTTACCCCGGGGCGAGCAGTACTTC. This sequence encodes CASSLAGLPRGEQYF.

The chain joins TRBV4-3 to TRBJ2-7; possibly TRBD2 for D (5 bases). Trimming took off 2 bases at V and 3 bases at J, with 14 bases between the two ends. There are 15 residues in the CDR3. Germline loops: CDR1 LGHNA, CDR2 YSLEER. The CDR3 coding sequence is TGCGCCAGCAGCCAAACCCACTTGGCGGGCTACGAGCAGTACTTC. Translated, it gives CASSQTHLAGYEQYF.

The genes are TRBV11-2 and TRBJ2-3; D is perhaps TRBD2 (5 bases). V lost 0 bases to trimming and J lost 10 bases, with 11 bases between them. Per germline, CDR1 SGHAT and CDR2 FQNNGV. There are 13 residues in the CDR3. In nucleotides, the CDR3 is TGTGCCAGCAGCTTAGATCGGGGTCTCGCGCAGTATTTT. This sequence encodes CASSLDRGLAQYF.

CDR3 loop: CASSQGGGLEQFF. CDR3 nucleotides: TGTGCCAGCAGCCAGGGAGGGGGCCTTGAGCAGTTCTTC. The chain joins TRBV6-5 to TRBJ2-1; D is perhaps TRBD1 or TRBD2 (7 bases each). The length of the CDR3 is 13 residues. Per the germline V gene, CDR1 is MNHEY and CDR2 is SVGAGI. The V gene lost 6 bases and the J gene lost 9 bases, with 15 bases spanning the gap.

The chain is built from TRBV30 and TRBJ2-1; 13 nucleotides line up with TRBD2. Germline-derived CDR1 and CDR2 are GTSNPN and SVGIG (reference sequence). The CDR3 spans 16 residues. The trim removed 1 base at V and 9 bases at J, leaving 9 bases unmatched. The CDR3 nucleotides are TGTGCCTGGAGTGGTCGTTGGACTAGCGGGAGTGGTGAGCAGTTCTTC. This encodes CAWSGRWTSGSGEQFF.